The sequence of this TCR beta chain was determined in a study of yellow fever vaccine responses in identical twins. V trimming: 5 bases; J trimming: 0 bases; junction bases outside the gene matches: 9. CDR3 size: 17 residues. CDR1 is SSHAT, CDR2 FNYEAQ, per germline (reference sequence). TCRdb re-called the RT-PCR reads through MiXCR, storing one row per CDR3 protein. Counted here are roughly 18,000 distinct CDR3 sequences, roughly three fifths occurring once; the ten biggest clones make up about 7.7%. The clonotype was recovered from a woman aged 18-29 years who received the yellow fever vaccine. The source was T cells from blood (PBMCs), unsorted or a sorted subset (not recorded which), collected before or after yellow fever vaccination (not recorded which). V and J are TRBV7-7 and TRBJ2-5; 10 bases map to TRBD2. In nucleotides, the CDR3 is TGTGCCAGCAGCCCCGATAGCGGGGGGTCAAACCAAGAGACCCAGTACTTC. Its translation is CASSPDSGGSNQETQYF.